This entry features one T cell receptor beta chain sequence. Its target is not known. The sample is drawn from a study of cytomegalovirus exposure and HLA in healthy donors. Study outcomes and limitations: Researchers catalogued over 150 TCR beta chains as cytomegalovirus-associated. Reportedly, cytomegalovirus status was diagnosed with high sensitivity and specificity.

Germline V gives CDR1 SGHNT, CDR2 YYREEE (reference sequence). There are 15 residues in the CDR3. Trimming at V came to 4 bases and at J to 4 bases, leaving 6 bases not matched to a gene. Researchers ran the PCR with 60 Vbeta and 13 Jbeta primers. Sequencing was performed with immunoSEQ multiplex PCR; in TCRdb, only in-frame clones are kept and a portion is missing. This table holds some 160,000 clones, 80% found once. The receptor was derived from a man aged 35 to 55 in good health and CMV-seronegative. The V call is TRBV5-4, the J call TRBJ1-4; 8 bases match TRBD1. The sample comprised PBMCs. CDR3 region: CASSNRTGSNEKLFF. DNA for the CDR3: TGTGCCAGCAGCAACAGGACAGGGAGTAATGAAAAACTGTTTTTT.